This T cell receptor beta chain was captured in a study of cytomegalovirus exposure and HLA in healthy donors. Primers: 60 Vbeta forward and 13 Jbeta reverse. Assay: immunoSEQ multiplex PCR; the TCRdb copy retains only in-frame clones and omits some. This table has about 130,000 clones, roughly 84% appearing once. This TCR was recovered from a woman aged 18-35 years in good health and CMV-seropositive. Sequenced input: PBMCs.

The CDR3 reads CASQPSGGYEQYF. The CDR3 DNA reads TGTGCCAGCCAACCCAGCGGGGGCTACGAGCAGTACTTC. V and J are TRBV6-5 and TRBJ2-7; 8 bases are shared with TRBD2. V gave up 8 bases and J gave up 3 bases; unmatched junction bases: 6. The CDR3 is 13 residues long. The germline gives CDR1 MNHEY, CDR2 SVGAGI.